This TCR beta chain is drawn from a study of blood T cell repertoires in COVID-19. Study at large: There were acute and convalescent COVID-19 samples, and they came from the United States, Italy and Spain.

Study members were between about 18 and 95 years old and lived in 20 to 30 US regions. Allocation to cohorts depended on clinical history reported by the participants. Only in-frame clones appear in the TCRdb table, and some are missing; sequencing was by immunoSEQ multiplex PCR. The table records under 200,000 clones, 70% to 90% of them present only once. The germline CDR1 and CDR2 sequences are SNHLY and FYNNEI. V lost 7 bases and J 3 bases, leaving 17 bases between the germline ends. This CDR3 is built from 15 residues. The chain links TRBV2 to TRBJ2-3; perhaps TRBD2 as D (5 bases). The source material was PBMCs or T cells enriched from blood (not recorded which). This receptor was obtained from a woman aged 45-59 years who had recovered from COVID-19. CDR3 nucleotides: TGTGCCAGCAACGGTGGGCAGTCGGGGACAGATACGCAGTATTTT. Translated, it gives CASNGGQSGTDTQYF.